One and the same sample provided the 16 T cell receptor beta chains below, sequenced in a study of T cell changes during pregnancy in multiple sclerosis. The repertoire was sequenced with immunoSEQ multiplex PCR; TCRdb's copy has only in-frame clones and lacks some. The sample carries over 45,000 clones, roughly 92% recorded once. The sample in question was CD4+ T cells from peripheral blood mononuclear cells, obtained in the second trimester of pregnancy. Every receptor here comes from a female donor in good health, enrolled as a control in a pregnancy study.

In its sample, this clone is medium-sized. The V call is TRBV19, the J call TRBJ1-3; 7 nucleotides line up with TRBD1. The CDR3 covers 17 residues. V shed 4 bases and J 0 bases; nucleotides not matched to a gene: 9. Germline CDR1 reads LNHDA; CDR2 reads SQIVND (reference sequence). The CDR3 DNA follows: TGTGCCAGTAGTACGCGTGGGACAGTCCTCTCTGGAAACACCATATATTTT. Translating it yields CASSTRGTVLSGNTIYF.

The chain links TRBV11-3 to TRBJ2-1; 7 bases are shared with TRBD2. The CDR3 extends over 15 amino acids. Looked up from germline, CDR1 is SGHNT and CDR2 is YENEEA. Trimming removed 3 bases from V and 0 bases from J; junction bases left unmatched: 2. CDR3 sequence reads: CASSFSGGSYNEQFF. The CDR3 DNA reads as TGTGCCAGCAGCTTTTCGGGGGGCTCCTACAATGAGCAGTTCTTC.

The chain recombines TRBV12-5 with TRBJ2-1, with TRBD1 identical over 11 bases. This CDR3 is built from 13 residues. Germline values: CDR1 LGHNT, CDR2 FRNRAP. J gave up 6 bases and V 6 bases, and 1 base lay outside the gene matches. CDR3 amino acids: CASGGQGVNEQFF. The CDR3 nucleotides are TGTGCTAGTGGGGGACAGGGGGTCAATGAGCAGTTCTTC.

This sequence joins TRBV11-2 and TRBJ2-7; possible D gene TRBD1, 6 bases. CDR3 length: 14 residues. Germline CDR1 SGHAT, CDR2 FQNNGV. The V end was cut by 5 bases, the J end by 6 bases, with 17 bases between. For the CDR3, the DNA is TGTGCCAGCAGCATGGGACATGCCGGGTCCGAGCAGTACTTC. Encoded protein: CASSMGHAGSEQYF.

The rearrangement joins TRBV6-1 to TRBJ1-3; no firm D call. Germline V gene data show CDR1 as MNHNS and CDR2 as SASEGT. This CDR3 has 15 residues. V lost 3 bases to trimming and J lost 0 bases, with 9 bases between them. The CDR3 reads CASSDRSRSGNTIYF. The CDR3 DNA reads TGTGCCAGCAGTGACAGGTCTCGCTCTGGAAACACCATATATTTT.

The chain employs TRBV7-2 and TRBJ2-1, with TRBD2 matching 7 bases. Germline values: CDR1 SGHTA, CDR2 FQGNSA. After removal of 1 base from V and 8 bases from J, the junction contained 5 bases not matched to a gene. This CDR3 region has 14 residues. The CDR3 DNA reads as TGTGCCAGCAGCTTAGGGACTAGGTCCTATGAGCAGTTCTTC. This codes for CASSLGTRSYEQFF.

The rearrangement joins TRBV11-1 to TRBJ2-5, with 9 bases aligning to TRBD2. V lost 5 bases and J lost 3; bases outside the gene matches: 4. Germline V gives CDR1 SGHAT, CDR2 FQDESV (reference sequence). The CDR3 runs 14 residues. CDR3 DNA sequence: TGTGCCAGCAGCATTAGCGGGAGAGAAGAGACCCAGTACTTC. It is translated as CASSISGREETQYF.

In DNA form, the CDR3 reads TGTGCCAGCACCGCGACAGGGGGCGGTCCTGGGGCCAACGTCCTGACTTTC. Protein product: CASTATGGGPGANVLTF. The V call is TRBV28, the J call TRBJ2-6, with 10 bases fitting TRBD1. CDR3 length: 17 residues. Germline lookup yields CDR1 MDHEN and CDR2 SYDVKM. Losses at the gene ends were 7 bases for V and 2 bases for J; bases not matched to a gene: 8.

The chain uses TRBV4-1 and TRBJ2-1, with D perhaps matching TRBD2 (5 bases). The CDR3 has 14 residues. Germline V gives CDR1 MGHRA, CDR2 YSYEKL. Trimming shortened V by 2 bases and J by 4 bases, and 9 bases separated the two germline ends. The CDR3 region is CASSQTKRYNEQFF. In nucleotides, the CDR3 is TGCGCCAGCAGCCAAACAAAGCGGTACAATGAGCAGTTCTTC.

CDR3 nucleotide sequence: TGTGCCACCAGTACCATTGGGACAGGCTTCTCAACTAATGAAAAACTGTTTTTT. The encoded protein is CATSTIGTGFSTNEKLFF. V gene TRBV15 combines with J gene TRBJ1-4; 8 nucleotides align to TRBD1. Per germline, CDR1 LNHNV and CDR2 YYDKDF (reference sequence). Germline trimming cut 6 bases from V and 0 bases from J; bases unmatched to any gene: 12. The CDR3 length is 18 residues.

This chain connects TRBV2 to TRBJ2-5, with 7 bases matching TRBD1. Germline lookup yields CDR1 SNHLY and CDR2 FYNNEI. CDR3 length: 12 amino acids. The V segment lost 8 bases and the J segment 5 bases; nucleotides outside the gene matches: 5. The CDR3 DNA follows: TGTGCCAGCGAACAGGGGATGGAGACCCAGTACTTC. It codes for CASEQGMETQYF.

This chain connects TRBV25-1 to TRBJ2-3; TRBD2 matches 9 bases. The CDR3 consists of 14 residues. The V segment lost 4 bases and the J segment 3 bases; nucleotides outside the gene matches: 2. Germline V gives CDR1 MGHDK, CDR2 SYGVNS. CDR3 nucleotide sequence: TGTGCCAGCAGTGGGAGCGGGAGGACAGATACGCAGTATTTT. Its protein is CASSGSGRTDTQYF.

V gene TRBV18 combines with J gene TRBJ1-3; D call uncertain. V lost 4 bases and J 2 bases, leaving 12 bases between the germline ends. The germline V gene encodes CDR1 KGHSH and CDR2 LQKENI. The CDR3 has 15 amino acids. CDR3 coding DNA: TGTGCCAGCTCACGAGACACTTCACCTGGAAACACCATATATTTT. Residues: CASSRDTSPGNTIYF. The whole variable domain, filled in from reference TRBV18 and TRBJ1-3, reads NAGVMQNPRHLVRRRGQEARLRCSPMKGHSHVYWYRQLPEEGLKFMVYLQKENIIDESGMPKERFSAEFPKEGPSILRIQQVVRGDSAAYFCASSRDTSPGNTIYFGEGSWLTVV.

V gene TRBV4-1 combines with J gene TRBJ2-6, with TRBD1 matching 7 bases. The CDR3 totals 20 residues. V lost 1 base, J lost 1 base, and 13 bases stayed unmatched. Germline loops: CDR1 MGHRA, CDR2 YSYEKL. The CDR3 DNA is TGCGCCAGCAGCCAAGGCCTAGTGACAGGGTATGAATCTGGGGCCAACGTCCTGACTTTC. Protein: CASSQGLVTGYESGANVLTF.

This clone was detected only once. The chain employs TRBV30 and TRBJ2-1; no definite D call. CDR3 length equals 12 residues. V was trimmed by 0 bases and J by 6 bases, leaving 6 bases between them. The V gene's germline CDR1 is GTSNPN and CDR2 SVGIG (reference sequence). The CDR3, as DNA: TGTGCCTGGAGTGTACGCGGCAATGAGCAGTTCTTC. Amino acid sequence: CAWSVRGNEQFF.

This chain uses TRBV4-3 with TRBJ2-1; TRBD2 aligns across 10 bases. The CDR3 has 15 amino acids. CDR1 and CDR2 from the germline V gene are LGHNA and YSLEER. The trim removed 5 bases at V and 4 bases at J, leaving 5 bases unmatched. The CDR3 sequence is CASSYGLAVYNEQFF. CDR3 coding DNA: TGCGCCAGCAGCTACGGACTAGCGGTTTACAATGAGCAGTTCTTC.